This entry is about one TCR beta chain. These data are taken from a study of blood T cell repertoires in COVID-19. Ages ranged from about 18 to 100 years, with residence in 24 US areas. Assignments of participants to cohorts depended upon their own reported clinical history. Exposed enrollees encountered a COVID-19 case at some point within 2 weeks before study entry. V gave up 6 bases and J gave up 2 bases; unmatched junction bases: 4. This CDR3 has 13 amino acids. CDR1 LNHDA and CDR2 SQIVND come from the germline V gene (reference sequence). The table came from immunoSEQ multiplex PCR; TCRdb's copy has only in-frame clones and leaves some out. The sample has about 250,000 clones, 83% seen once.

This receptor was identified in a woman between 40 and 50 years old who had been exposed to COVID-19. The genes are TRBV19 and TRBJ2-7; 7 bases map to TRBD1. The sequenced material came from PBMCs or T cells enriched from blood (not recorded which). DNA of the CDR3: TGTGCCAGTAGCCAAGACAGGGCCTACGAGCAGTACTTC. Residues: CASSQDRAYEQYF.